This T cell receptor beta chain was recovered during a study of long-term antiretroviral therapy in people with HIV. With survey level as its setting, the immunoSEQ assay was v3.0. Using immunoSEQ multiplex PCR, the repertoire was profiled, and TCRdb retains in-frame clones only, with some absent. Of roughly 25,000 clones listed, 85% are singletons. V was clipped by 4 bases and J by 7 bases; unmatched bases: 4. Germline V gene sequence: CDR1 SGHRS, CDR2 YFSETQ. The CDR3 spans 15 residues. The specimen was unsorted PBMCs, collected 2.3 years after starting antiretroviral therapy. The source of this sequence is a man aged 40-49 years with HIV. The chain is built from TRBV5-1 and TRBJ2-1, with TRBD2 identical over 14 bases. The CDR3 is CASSQTSGRVNEQFF. CDR3 nucleotides: TGCGCCAGCAGCCAGACTAGCGGGAGGGTTAATGAGCAGTTCTTC.